This T cell receptor beta chain is drawn from a study of OX40 agonist ivuxolimab in advanced cancers. Study summary: Ivuxolimab, which is an agonistic anti-OX40 (CD134) antibody, was administered to the patients. Patients were dosed intravenously with ivuxolimab at 0.01 to 10 mg/kg every 2 weeks. A male proportion of just over 80% was recorded, with mean age about 60 years and range roughly 23 to 90.

TCRdb keeps only in-frame clones here, not all; method: immunoSEQ multiplex PCR. The sample includes roughly 71,000 clones, roughly 89% of them seen just once. The CDR3 consists of 16 residues. V lost 1 base to trimming and J lost 1 base; unmatched junction nucleotides: 6. Looked up from germline, CDR1 is LNHNV and CDR2 is YYDKDF (reference sequence). The source is an adult with an advanced solid tumor such as melanoma, head and neck, liver or kidney cancer. The chain has TRBV15 and TRBJ2-5; 7 nucleotides agree with TRBD2. Sequencing was performed on CD4+ or CD8+ T cells sorted from blood, taken in a trial of the OX40 agonist ivuxolimab. CDR3 region: CATSRGKAGAQETQYF. CDR3 coding DNA: TGTGCCACCAGCAGAGGGAAGGCGGGAGCCCAAGAGACCCAGTACTTC.